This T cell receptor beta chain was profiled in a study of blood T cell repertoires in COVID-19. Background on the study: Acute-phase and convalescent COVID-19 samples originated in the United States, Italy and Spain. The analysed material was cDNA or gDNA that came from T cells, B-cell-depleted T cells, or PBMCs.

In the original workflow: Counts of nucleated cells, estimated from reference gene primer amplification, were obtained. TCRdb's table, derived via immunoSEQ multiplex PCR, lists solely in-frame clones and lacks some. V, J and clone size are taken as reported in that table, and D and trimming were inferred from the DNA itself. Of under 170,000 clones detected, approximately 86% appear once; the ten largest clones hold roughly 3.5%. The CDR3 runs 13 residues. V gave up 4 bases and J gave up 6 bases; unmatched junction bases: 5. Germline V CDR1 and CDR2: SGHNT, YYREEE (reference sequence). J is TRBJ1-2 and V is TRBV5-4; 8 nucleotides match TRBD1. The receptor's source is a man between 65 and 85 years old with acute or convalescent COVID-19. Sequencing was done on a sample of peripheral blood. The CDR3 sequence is CASSPTGEHGYTF. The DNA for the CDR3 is TGTGCCAGCAGCCCGACAGGGGAGCATGGCTACACCTTC.